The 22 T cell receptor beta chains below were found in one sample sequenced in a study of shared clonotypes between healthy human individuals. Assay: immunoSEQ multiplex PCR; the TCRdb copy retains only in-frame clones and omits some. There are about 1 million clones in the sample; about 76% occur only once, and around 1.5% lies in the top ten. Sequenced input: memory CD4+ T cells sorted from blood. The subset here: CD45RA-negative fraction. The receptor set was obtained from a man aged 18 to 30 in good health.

The CDR3 is CASSLDVGPYSPLHF. The CDR3 DNA reads as TGTGCCAGCAGCTTAGACGTTGGGCCTTATTCACCCCTCCACTTT. The chain is built from TRBV7-9 and TRBJ1-6; no firm D call. The CDR3 runs 15 residues. Germline V lookup: CDR1 SEHNR, CDR2 FQNEAQ (reference sequence). The V and J ends lost 1 base and 8 bases respectively, with 12 bases between them.

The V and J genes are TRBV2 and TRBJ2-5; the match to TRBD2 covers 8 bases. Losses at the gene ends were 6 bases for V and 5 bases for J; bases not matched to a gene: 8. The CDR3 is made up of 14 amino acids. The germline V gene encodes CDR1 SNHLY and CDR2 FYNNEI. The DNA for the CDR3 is TGTGCCAGCAGGGTTAGCGGGGAGGGGGAGACCCAGTACTTC. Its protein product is CASRVSGEGETQYF. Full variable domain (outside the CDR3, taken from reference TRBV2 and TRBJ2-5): EPEVTQTPSHQVTQMGQEVILRCVPISNHLYFYWYRQILGQKVEFLVSFYNNEISEKSEIFDDQFSVERPDGSNFTLKIRSTKLEDSAMYFCASRVSGEGETQYFGPGTRLLVL.

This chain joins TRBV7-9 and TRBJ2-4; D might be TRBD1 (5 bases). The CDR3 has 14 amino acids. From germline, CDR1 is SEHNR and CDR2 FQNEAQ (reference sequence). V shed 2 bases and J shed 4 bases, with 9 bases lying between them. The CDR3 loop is CASSLMDNKNIQYF. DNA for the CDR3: TGTGCCAGCAGCTTAATGGACAATAAAAACATTCAGTACTTC. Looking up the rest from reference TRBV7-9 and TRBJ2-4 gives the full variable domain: DTGVSQNPRHKITKRGQNVTFRCDPISEHNRLYWYRQTLGQGPEFLTYFQNEAQLEKSRLLSDRFSAERPKGSFSTLEIQRTEQGDSAMYLCASSLMDNKNIQYFGAGTRLSVL.

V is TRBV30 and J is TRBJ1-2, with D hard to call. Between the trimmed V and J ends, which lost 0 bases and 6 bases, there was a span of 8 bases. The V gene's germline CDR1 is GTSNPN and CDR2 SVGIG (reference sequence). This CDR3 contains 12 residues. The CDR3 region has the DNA TGTGCCTGGAGTGTACTGGCAAATGGCTACACCTTC. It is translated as CAWSVLANGYTF.

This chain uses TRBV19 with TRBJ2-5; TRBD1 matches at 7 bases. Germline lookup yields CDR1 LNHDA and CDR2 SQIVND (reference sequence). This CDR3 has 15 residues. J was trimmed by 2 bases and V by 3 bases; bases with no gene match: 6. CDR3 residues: CASSIEGAGQETQYF. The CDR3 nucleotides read TGTGCCAGTAGTATCGAGGGGGCAGGACAAGAGACCCAGTACTTC.

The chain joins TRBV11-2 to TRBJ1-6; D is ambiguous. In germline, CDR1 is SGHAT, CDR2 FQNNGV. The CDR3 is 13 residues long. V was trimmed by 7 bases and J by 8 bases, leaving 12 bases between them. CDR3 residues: CASNLGNYSPLHF. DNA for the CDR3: TGTGCCAGCAATCTCGGGAATTATTCACCCCTCCACTTT.

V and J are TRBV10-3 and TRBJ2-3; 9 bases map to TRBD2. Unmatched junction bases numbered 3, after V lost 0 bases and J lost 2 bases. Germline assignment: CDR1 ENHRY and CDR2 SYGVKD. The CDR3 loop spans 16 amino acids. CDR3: CAISESGTSITDTQYF. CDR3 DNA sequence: TGTGCCATCAGTGAGTCGGGGACTAGCATCACAGATACGCAGTATTTT.

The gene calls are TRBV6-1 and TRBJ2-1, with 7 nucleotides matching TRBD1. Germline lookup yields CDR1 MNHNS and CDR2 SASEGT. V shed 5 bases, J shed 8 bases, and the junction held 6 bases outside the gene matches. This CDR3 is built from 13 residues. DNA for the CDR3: TGTGCCAGCAGTTCCACAGGGGTACATGAGCAGTTCTTC. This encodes CASSSTGVHEQFF.

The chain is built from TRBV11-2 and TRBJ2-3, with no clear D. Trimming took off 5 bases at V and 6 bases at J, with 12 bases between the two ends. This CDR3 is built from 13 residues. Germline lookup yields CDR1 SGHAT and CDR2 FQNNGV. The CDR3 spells CASSPTTPDTQYF. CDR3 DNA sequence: TGTGCCAGCAGCCCCACCACCCCTGATACGCAGTATTTT.

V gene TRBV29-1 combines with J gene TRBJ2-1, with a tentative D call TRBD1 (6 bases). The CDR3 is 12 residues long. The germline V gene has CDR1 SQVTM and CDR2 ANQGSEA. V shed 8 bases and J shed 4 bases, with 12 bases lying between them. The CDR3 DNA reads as TGCAGCTCCTTCGACAGGTACAATGAGCAGTTCTTC. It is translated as CSSFDRYNEQFF.

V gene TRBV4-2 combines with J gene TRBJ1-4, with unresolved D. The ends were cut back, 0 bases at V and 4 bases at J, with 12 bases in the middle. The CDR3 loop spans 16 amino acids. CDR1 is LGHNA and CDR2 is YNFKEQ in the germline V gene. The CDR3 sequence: CASSQDRAASNEKLFF. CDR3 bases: TGTGCCAGCAGCCAAGATCGCGCGGCGAGTAATGAAAAACTGTTTTTT.

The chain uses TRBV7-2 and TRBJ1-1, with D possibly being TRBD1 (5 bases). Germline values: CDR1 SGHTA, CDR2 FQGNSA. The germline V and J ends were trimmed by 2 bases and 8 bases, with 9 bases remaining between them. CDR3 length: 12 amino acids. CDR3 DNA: TGTGCCAGCAGCTTAATGACAGAAGAAGCTTTCTTT. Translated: CASSLMTEEAFF.

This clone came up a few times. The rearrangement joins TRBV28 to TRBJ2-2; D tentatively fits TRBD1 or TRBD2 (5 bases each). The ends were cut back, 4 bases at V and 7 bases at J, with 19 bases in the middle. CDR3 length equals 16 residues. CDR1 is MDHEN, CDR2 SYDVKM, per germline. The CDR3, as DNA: TGTGCCAGCAGTTCCTGGGGGTCGTCCCCTGGCGGGGAGCTGTTTTTT. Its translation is CASSSWGSSPGGELFF.

CDR3 amino acids: CASSYSGEQPQHF. CDR3 DNA sequence: TGTGCCAGCAGTTACTCGGGGGAACAGCCCCAGCATTTT. This chain links TRBV6-5 with TRBJ1-5, with D possibly matching TRBD1 (5 bases). In germline, CDR1 is MNHEY, CDR2 SVGAGI. The CDR3 is 13 residues long. Between the trimmed V and J ends, which lost 0 bases and 7 bases, there was a span of 7 bases.

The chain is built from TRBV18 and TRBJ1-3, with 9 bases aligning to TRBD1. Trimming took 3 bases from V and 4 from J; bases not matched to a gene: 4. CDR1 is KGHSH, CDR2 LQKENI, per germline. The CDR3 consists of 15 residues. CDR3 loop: CASSPRQGDGNTIYF. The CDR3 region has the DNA TGTGCCAGCTCACCCAGACAGGGGGACGGAAACACCATATATTTT.

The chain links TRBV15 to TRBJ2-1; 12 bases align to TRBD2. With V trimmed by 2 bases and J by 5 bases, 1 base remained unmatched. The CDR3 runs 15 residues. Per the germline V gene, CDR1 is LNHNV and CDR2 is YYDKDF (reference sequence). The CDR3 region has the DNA TGTGCCACCAGCAGACGGACTAGCGGGGACAATGAGCAGTTCTTC. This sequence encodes CATSRRTSGDNEQFF.

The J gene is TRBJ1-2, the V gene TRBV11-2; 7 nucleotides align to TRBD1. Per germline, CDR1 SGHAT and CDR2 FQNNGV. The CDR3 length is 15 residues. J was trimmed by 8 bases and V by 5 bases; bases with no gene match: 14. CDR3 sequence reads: CASSPRYDRVHGYTF. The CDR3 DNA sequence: TGTGCCAGCAGCCCCCGTTATGACAGGGTCCACGGCTACACCTTC.

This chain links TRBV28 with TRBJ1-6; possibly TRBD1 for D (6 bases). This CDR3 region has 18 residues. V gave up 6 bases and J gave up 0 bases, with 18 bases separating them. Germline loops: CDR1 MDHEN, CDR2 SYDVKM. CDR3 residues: CASSPGHPTGSYNSPLHF. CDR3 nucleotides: TGTGCCAGCAGCCCGGGACACCCGACCGGCTCCTATAATTCACCCCTCCACTTT.

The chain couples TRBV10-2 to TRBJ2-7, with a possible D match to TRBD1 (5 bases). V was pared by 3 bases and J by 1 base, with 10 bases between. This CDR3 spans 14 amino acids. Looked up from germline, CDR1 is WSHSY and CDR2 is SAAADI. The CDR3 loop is CASSDFRGSYEQYF. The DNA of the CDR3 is TGCGCCAGCAGTGATTTTAGGGGATCCTACGAGCAGTACTTC.

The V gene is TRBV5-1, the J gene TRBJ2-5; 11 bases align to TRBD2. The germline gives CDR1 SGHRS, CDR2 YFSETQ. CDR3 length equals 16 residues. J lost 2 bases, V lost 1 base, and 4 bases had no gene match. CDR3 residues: CASSLTLAGAQETQYF. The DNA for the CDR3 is TGCGCCAGCAGCTTGACACTAGCGGGGGCTCAAGAGACCCAGTACTTC.

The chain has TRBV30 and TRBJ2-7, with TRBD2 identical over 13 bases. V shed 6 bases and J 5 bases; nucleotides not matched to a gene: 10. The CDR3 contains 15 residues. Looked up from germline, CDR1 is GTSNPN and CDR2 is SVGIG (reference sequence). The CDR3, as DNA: TGTGCCTGCTCCATCGGACTAGCGGGAGTTCACGAGCAGTACTTC. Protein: CACSIGLAGVHEQYF.

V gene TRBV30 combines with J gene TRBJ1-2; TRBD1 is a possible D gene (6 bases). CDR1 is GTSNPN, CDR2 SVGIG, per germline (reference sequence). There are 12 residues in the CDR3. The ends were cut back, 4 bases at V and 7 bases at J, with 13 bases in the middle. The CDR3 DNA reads TGTGCCTGGAAAGCGGGACACAGTGGCTACACCTTC. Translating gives CAWKAGHSGYTF. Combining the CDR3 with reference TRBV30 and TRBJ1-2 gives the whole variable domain SQTIHQWPATLVQPVGSPLSLECTVEGTSNPNLYWYRQAAGRGLQLLFYSVGIGQISSEVPQNLSASRPQDRQFILSSKKLLLSDSGFYLCAWKAGHSGYTFGSGTRLTVV.